The clone carrying this TCR beta chain has at least ten counts. Germline V gene data show CDR1 as LNHDA and CDR2 as SQIVND (reference sequence). This CDR3 spans 14 amino acids. Trimming removed 4 bases from V and 1 base from J; junction bases left unmatched: 2. TCR beta CDR3 amplification used RNA transcripts. HTBI primers were employed in first-round RT-PCR, then a second-round multiplex PCR followed. TCRdb reprocessed the multiplex PCR reads via MiXCR and lists one record per CDR3 protein. This sample carries about 220,000 distinct CDR3 sequences, roughly a fifth of them seen once, and the ten largest clones take about 46%. This entry is derived from a study of Graves' ophthalmopathy and Graves' hyperthyroidism.

Specimen: peripheral blood. The chain carries TRBV19 and TRBJ2-7; 9 positions agree with TRBD2. The source of this sequence is a woman in her fifties or sixties with Graves' ophthalmopathy. The CDR3 DNA sequence: TGTGCCAGTAGTAGAGCGGGAGGTTCCTACGAGCAGTACTTC. Protein: CASSRAGGSYEQYF.